This TCR beta chain came from a study of shared clonotypes between healthy human individuals. V was pared by 7 bases and J by 4 bases, with 17 bases between. The V gene's germline CDR1 is SGHRS and CDR2 YFSETQ. The CDR3 is made up of 14 amino acids. This clone was detected a few times. Assay runs were performed at deep level. It was across several immunoSEQ plates that each subset's genomic DNA was evenly split. TCRdb's copy holds only in-frame clones and misses some; the assay was immunoSEQ multiplex PCR. The data contain more than 2,000,000 clones, about 92% of them singletons. Sequenced input: naive CD4+ T cells sorted from blood. Specified subset: CD45RA+ positively selected. This chain links TRBV5-1 with TRBJ1-1; D unclear. The TCR was taken from a young man in good health. CDR3 coding DNA: TGCGCCAGCCACTCGGACGGCCAGTCCACTGAAGCTTTCTTT. Protein: CASHSDGQSTEAFF.